This T cell receptor (beta chain) was sequenced during a study of blood T cells in healthy people across ages. Study-level results: The lack of PBMC sorting stopped any conclusive naive versus antigen-experienced comparison. Diversity was higher, and naive CD4+ cells more numerous, in long-lived donors than in aged donors.

Trimming removed 1 base from V and 4 bases from J; junction bases left unmatched: 1. Germline loops: CDR1 SGHTA, CDR2 FQGNSA. The CDR3 totals 14 residues. In each sample, at least 7 million PBMCs were isolated. The amount of total RNA extracted per sample was at least 5.5 micrograms. Details on this clonotype: Its antigen is as yet unknown.

Together with a sample-barcoded 5' primer, a J-beta primer mix was included in a second PCR lasting about 7 to 11 cycles. One entry per CDR3 protein, called by TCRdb with MiXCR from the 5' RACE reads. The table shows around 800,000 distinct CDR3 sequences, with about 53% occurring only once. The chain combines TRBV7-2 with TRBJ2-7; 10 positions agree with TRBD2. The TCR comes from a man older than 75 in good health. What was sequenced was blood. The CDR3 sequence is CASSLVTSGYEQYF. CDR3 bases: TGTGCCAGCAGCTTAGTGACTAGCGGGTACGAGCAGTACTTC. Together with reference TRBV7-2 and TRBJ2-7, the CDR3 gives the full variable domain: GAGVSQSPSNKVTEKGKDVELRCDPISGHTALYWYRQSLGQGLEFLIYFQGNSAPDKSGLPSDRFSAERTGGSVSTLTIQRTQQEDSAVYLCASSLVTSGYEQYFGPGTRLTVT.